The 13 T cell receptor beta chains given below trace back to one sample, sequenced in a study of cytomegalovirus exposure and HLA in healthy donors (dated by TCRdb to about 2017). Receptor amplification or capture employed the immunoSEQ multiplex PCR assay. For the multiplex PCR, a mixture combining 60 forward primers for TCR Vbeta segments and 13 reverse primers for TCR Jbeta segments was used. TCRdb obtained this table from immuneACCESS and retained in-frame rearrangements with V and J assigned. These tables miss some clones; where compared with another copy, unresolved V genes account for less than half of the shortfall, and the remainder is unexplained. The sample profile shows 100,000 to 150,000 clones; 80% of them were found once. Approximately 8.4% of the sample comes from the top ten. Sequencing input: PBMCs. The source of these receptors is a man between 25 and 39 years old in good health and CMV-seropositive.

Only one count was recorded for this clone. The rearrangement links TRBV18 to TRBJ1-2; D perhaps matches TRBD1 (5 bases). Per the germline V gene, CDR1 is KGHSH and CDR2 is LQKENI. This CDR3 spans 13 amino acids. V lost 3 bases and J 6 bases, leaving 11 bases between the germline ends. The CDR3 nucleotides read TGTGCCAGCTCACCCCTCCCCAGGGATGGCTACACCTTC. Translated: CASSPLPRDGYTF.

The chain uses TRBV5-6 and TRBJ1-5, with 8 positions matching TRBD1. With 2 bases clipped from V and 7 bases from J, the junction kept 5 bases outside the gene matches. CDR1 and CDR2 (germline): SGHDT, YYEEEE. The CDR3 covers 14 residues. The CDR3 region has the DNA TGTGCCAGCAGCTTCGGACAGGGCTGGCAGCCCCAGCATTTT. Translation gives CASSFGQGWQPQHF.

V gene TRBV15 combines with J gene TRBJ2-1, with 11 bases lining up with TRBD2. Germline loops: CDR1 LNHNV, CDR2 YYDKDF (reference sequence). The CDR3 is 20 amino acids. Germline trimming cut 0 bases from V and 3 bases from J; bases unmatched to any gene: 13. The CDR3 region is CATSRDYGASGGIYYNEQFF. CDR3 nucleotide sequence: TGTGCCACCAGCAGAGATTATGGGGCTAGCGGGGGGATTTACTACAATGAGCAGTTCTTC.

V gene TRBV7-6 combines with J gene TRBJ2-7; 7 bases are shared with TRBD1. The CDR3 spans 13 residues. Germline CDR1 reads SGHVS; CDR2 reads FNYEAQ. V was clipped by 4 bases and J by 1 base; unmatched bases: 1. Here the CDR3 DNA reads TGTGCCAGCAGCTCGGGACAGTCCTACGAGCAGTACTTC. It encodes CASSSGQSYEQYF.

This clone was seen a handful of times. V gene TRBV25-1 combines with J gene TRBJ2-3; 7 positions match TRBD2. The CDR3 sequence is 16 residues long. V was pared by 3 bases and J by 5 bases, with 11 bases of the junction left unmatched. Germline CDR1 and CDR2: MGHDK and SYGVNS. The CDR3 here is CASSDGTTRNQDTQYF. Written as DNA, the CDR3 is TGTGCCAGCAGTGACGGGACTACACGGAACCAAGATACGCAGTATTTT.

The chain has TRBV18 and TRBJ2-7; 7 bases are a match to TRBD1. This CDR3 is built from 14 residues. The trim removed 2 bases at V and 3 bases at J, leaving 4 bases unmatched. Germline V lookup: CDR1 KGHSH, CDR2 LQKENI. In DNA form, the CDR3 reads TGTGCCAGCTCACCATCGGCAGGGGGCTACGAGCAGTACTTC. Protein product: CASSPSAGGYEQYF. The full variable domain, completed using reference TRBV18 and TRBJ2-7, is NAGVMQNPRHLVRRRGQEARLRCSPMKGHSHVYWYRQLPEEGLKFMVYLQKENIIDESGMPKERFSAEFPKEGPSILRIQQVVRGDSAAYFCASSPSAGGYEQYFGPGTRLTVT.

This rearrangement joins TRBV2 to TRBJ1-4; no definite D call. The CDR3 spans 13 residues. Trimming stripped 4 bases from V and 5 bases from J, with 8 bases between. Germline values: CDR1 SNHLY, CDR2 FYNNEI. The CDR3 DNA reads as TGTGCCAGCAGTGCCCGAGGGAATGAAAAACTGTTTTTT. It encodes CASSARGNEKLFF.

This clone came up a few times. The chain employs TRBV6-6 and TRBJ2-7, with D possibly matching TRBD1 (6 bases). Germline V gives CDR1 MNHNY, CDR2 SVGAGI (reference sequence). With 4 bases removed from V and 0 bases from J, the gap between germline ends came to 16 bases. The CDR3 loop spans 16 amino acids. The CDR3 region has the DNA TGTGCCAGCAGTTTATCAGGGACATGGTCCTCCTACGAGCAGTACTTC. Its protein is CASSLSGTWSSYEQYF.

V and J are TRBV18 and TRBJ2-7; 10 bases line up with TRBD1. Looked up from germline, CDR1 is KGHSH and CDR2 is LQKENI. The CDR3 is 14 amino acids. J was trimmed by 7 bases and V by 3 bases; bases with no gene match: 6. As DNA, the CDR3 is TGTGCCAGCTCACCTGGGACAGGGGTTATAGAGCAGTACTTC. Translation gives CASSPGTGVIEQYF.

The chain's CDR3 is CASSRGGGDEQYF. The CDR3 nucleotides are TGCGCCAGCAGCCGTGGAGGAGGGGACGAGCAGTACTTC. The J gene is TRBJ2-7, the V gene TRBV4-1; tentative D call: TRBD2 (6 bases). The CDR3 is made up of 13 amino acids. The germline CDR1 and CDR2 sequences are MGHRA and YSYEKL. V was shortened by 4 bases and J by 5 bases, with 12 bases between the two germline ends.

This chain links TRBV5-1 with TRBJ2-1; 7 nucleotides align to TRBD2. V was pared by 3 bases and J by 6 bases, with 6 bases of the junction left unmatched. Germline loops: CDR1 SGHRS, CDR2 YFSETQ. The CDR3 has 14 residues. CDR3 in amino acids: CASSWGGRINEQFF. CDR3 in DNA: TGCGCCAGCAGCTGGGGGGGACGTATCAATGAGCAGTTCTTC.

The chain links TRBV28 to TRBJ1-5; 8 nucleotides agree with TRBD1. The CDR3 totals 17 residues. CDR1 and CDR2 (germline): MDHEN, SYDVKM. V dropped 5 bases and J dropped 0; count of bases not matched to a gene: 9. DNA for the CDR3: TGTGCCAGCAGTCCCGACAGGGGCCGATATAGCAATCAGCCCCAGCATTTT. Its translation is CASSPDRGRYSNQPQHF.

The CDR3 DNA sequence: TGTGCCAGCTCACGCAGATTGCAAGAGACCCAGTACTTC. This encodes CASSRRLQETQYF. The V call is TRBV18, the J call TRBJ2-5; no definite D call. Per the germline V gene, CDR1 is KGHSH and CDR2 is LQKENI. Trimming cost V 4 bases and J 2 bases, with 8 bases left between them. The CDR3 consists of 13 residues.